The clone carrying this T cell receptor beta chain was observed at least ten times. Germline V gene data show CDR1 as MNHEY and CDR2 as SVGEGT. With 5 bases removed from V and 3 bases from J, the gap between germline ends came to 15 bases. CDR3 length equals 15 residues. The data belong to a study of T cells after yellow fever vaccination. TCRdb re-called the 5' RACE reads through MiXCR, storing one row per CDR3 protein. The sample includes some 300,000 distinct CDR3 sequences, roughly 3.5% of them seen just once. The sample here was PBMCs, taken on the day of the yellow fever booster vaccination. The clonotype originates from a man aged 18 to 30 who received the YFV17D yellow fever vaccine. The rearrangement links TRBV6-2 or TRBV6-3 to TRBJ2-3; tentatively, D is TRBD1 (6 bases). The CDR3 spells CASSKTGGNTDTQYF. CDR3 nucleotides: TGTGCCAGCAGTAAGACAGGAGGAAATACAGATACGCAGTATTTT.